This T cell receptor beta chain comes out of a study of T cells in Graves' hyperthyroidism and ophthalmopathy. Amplified TCR beta CDR3 regions came from RNA transcripts. The HTBI primer set was used in a first-round RT-PCR of the TCR CDR3. MiXCR was run by TCRdb on the multiplex PCR reads, yielding one entry per CDR3 protein. The sample records fewer than 650,000 distinct CDR3 sequences, approximately 15% being singletons. Trimming shortened V by 2 bases and J by 2 bases, and 13 bases separated the two germline ends. The CDR3 consists of 15 residues. CDR1 is MNHEY and CDR2 is SVGEGT in the germline V gene. In this sample, this clonotype turned up many times. No antigen is known for it. Study-wide points: With a median lead of around 6.7 months before onset, the model predicted ophthalmopathy.

Sample: blood. This receptor was obtained from a woman in her forties with Graves' ophthalmopathy. The chain uses TRBV6-2 or TRBV6-3 and TRBJ2-7, with D perhaps TRBD1 or TRBD2 (5 bases each). The CDR3 spells CASSYQGGPTYEQYF. CDR3 coding DNA: TGTGCCAGCAGTTACCAGGGCGGGCCTACCTACGAGCAGTACTTC.